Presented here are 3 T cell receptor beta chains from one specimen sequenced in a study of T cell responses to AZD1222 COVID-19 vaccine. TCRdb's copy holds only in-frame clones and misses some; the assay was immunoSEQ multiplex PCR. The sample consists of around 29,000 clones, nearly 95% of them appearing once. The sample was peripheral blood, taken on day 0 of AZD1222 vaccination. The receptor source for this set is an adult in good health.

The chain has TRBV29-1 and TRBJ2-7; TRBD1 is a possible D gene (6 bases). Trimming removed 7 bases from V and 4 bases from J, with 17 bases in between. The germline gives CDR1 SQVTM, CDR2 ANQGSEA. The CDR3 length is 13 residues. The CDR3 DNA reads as TGCAGCGGTGTGGGGGCTAATACGTACGAGCAGTACTTC. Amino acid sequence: CSGVGANTYEQYF.

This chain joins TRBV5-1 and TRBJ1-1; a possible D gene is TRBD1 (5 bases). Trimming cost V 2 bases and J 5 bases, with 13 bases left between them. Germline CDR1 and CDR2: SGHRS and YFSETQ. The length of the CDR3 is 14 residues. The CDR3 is CASSFEGLETEAFF. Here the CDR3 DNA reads TGCGCCAGCAGCTTCGAGGGGCTTGAGACTGAAGCTTTCTTT.

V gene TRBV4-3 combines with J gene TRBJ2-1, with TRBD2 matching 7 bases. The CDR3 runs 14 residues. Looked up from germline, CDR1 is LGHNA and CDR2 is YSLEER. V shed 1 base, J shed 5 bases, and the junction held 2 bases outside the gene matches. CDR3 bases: TGCGCCAGCAGCCAAGCAGCGGGGAACAATGAGCAGTTCTTC. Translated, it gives CASSQAAGNNEQFF.